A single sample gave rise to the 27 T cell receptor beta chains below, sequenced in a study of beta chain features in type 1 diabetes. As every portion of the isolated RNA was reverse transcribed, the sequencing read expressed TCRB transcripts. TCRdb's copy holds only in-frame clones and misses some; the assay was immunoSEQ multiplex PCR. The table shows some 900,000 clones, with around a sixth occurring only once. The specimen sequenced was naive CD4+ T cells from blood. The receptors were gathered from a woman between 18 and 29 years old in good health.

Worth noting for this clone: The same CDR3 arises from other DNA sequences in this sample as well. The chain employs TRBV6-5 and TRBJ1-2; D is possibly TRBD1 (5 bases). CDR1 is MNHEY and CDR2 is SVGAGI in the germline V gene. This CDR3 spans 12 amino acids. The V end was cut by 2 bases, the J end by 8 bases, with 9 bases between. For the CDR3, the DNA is TGTGCCAGCAGTTACCGGGGGAGCGGCTACACCTTC. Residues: CASSYRGSGYTF.

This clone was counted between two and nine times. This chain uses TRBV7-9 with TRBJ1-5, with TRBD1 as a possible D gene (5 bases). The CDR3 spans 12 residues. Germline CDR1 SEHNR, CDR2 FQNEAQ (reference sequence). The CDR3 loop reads CDFPGRNQPQHF. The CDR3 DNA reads TGTGATTTCCCGGGACGCAATCAGCCCCAGCATTTT.

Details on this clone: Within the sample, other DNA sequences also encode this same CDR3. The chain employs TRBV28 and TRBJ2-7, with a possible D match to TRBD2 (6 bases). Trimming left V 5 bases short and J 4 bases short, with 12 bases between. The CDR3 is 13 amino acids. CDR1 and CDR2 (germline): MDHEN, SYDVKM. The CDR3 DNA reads TGTGCCAGCAGTACTGGGGGGAGTTACGAGCAGTACTTC. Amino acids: CASSTGGSYEQYF.

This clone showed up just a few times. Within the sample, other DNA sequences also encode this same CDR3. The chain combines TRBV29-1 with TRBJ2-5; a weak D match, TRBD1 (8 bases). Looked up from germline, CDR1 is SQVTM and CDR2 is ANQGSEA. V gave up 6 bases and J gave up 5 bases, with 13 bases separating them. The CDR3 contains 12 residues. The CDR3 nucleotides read TGCAGCGTCGACAGGGGAGGGGAGACCCAGTACTTC. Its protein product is CSVDRGGETQYF.

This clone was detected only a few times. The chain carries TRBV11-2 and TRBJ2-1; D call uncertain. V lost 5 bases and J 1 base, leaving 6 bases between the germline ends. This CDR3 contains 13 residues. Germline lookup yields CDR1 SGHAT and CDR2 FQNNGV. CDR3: CASSPRSYNEQFF. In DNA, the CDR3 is TGTGCCAGCAGCCCTAGGTCCTACAATGAGCAGTTCTTC.

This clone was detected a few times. CDR3 in amino acids: CASSLMTGPFEQYF. The CDR3 DNA is TGTGCCAGCAGCTTGATGACAGGCCCCTTCGAGCAGTACTTC. The rearrangement uses TRBV7-9 and TRBJ2-7, with D maybe TRBD1 (6 bases). Germline lookup yields CDR1 SEHNR and CDR2 FQNEAQ (reference sequence). The CDR3 consists of 14 residues. V lost 3 bases to trimming and J lost 6 bases, with 15 bases between them. The full variable domain, completed using reference TRBV7-9 and TRBJ2-7, is DTGVSQNPRHKITKRGQNVTFRCDPISEHNRLYWYRQTLGQGPEFLTYFQNEAQLEKSRLLSDRFSAERPKGSFSTLEIQRTEQGDSAMYLCASSLMTGPFEQYFGPGTRLTVT.

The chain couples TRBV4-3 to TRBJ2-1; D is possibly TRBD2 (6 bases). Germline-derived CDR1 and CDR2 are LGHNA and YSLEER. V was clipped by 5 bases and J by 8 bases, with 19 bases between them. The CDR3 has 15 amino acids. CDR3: CASSTGTRISYEQFF. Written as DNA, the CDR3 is TGCGCCAGCAGCACGGGGACTCGGATCAGCTATGAGCAGTTCTTC.

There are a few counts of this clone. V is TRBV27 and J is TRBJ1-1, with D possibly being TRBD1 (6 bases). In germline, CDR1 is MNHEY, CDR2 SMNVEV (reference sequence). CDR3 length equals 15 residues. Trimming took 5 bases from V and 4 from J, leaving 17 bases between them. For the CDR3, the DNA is TGTGCCAGCAGTCTAACAGGGATCTCGGGCACTGAAGCTTTCTTT. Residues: CASSLTGISGTEAFF.

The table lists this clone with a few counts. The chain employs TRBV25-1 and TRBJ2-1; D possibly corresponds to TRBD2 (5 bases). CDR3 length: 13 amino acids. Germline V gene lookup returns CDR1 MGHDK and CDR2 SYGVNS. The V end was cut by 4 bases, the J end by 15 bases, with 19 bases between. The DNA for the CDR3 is TGTGCCAGCAGTGGTCGGACTCGAATCCCTCCGTTCTTC. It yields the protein CASSGRTRIPPFF.

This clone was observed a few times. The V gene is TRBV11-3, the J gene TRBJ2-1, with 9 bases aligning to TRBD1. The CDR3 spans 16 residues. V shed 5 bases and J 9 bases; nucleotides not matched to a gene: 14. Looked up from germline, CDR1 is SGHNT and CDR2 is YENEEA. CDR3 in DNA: TGTGCCAGCAGCCCTGTCGCGGGACAGGGTCAGGGTGAGCAGTTCTTC. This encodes CASSPVAGQGQGEQFF. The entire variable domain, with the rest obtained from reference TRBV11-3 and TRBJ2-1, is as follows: EAGVVQSPRYKIIEKKQPVAFWCNPISGHNTLYWYLQNLGQGPELLIRYENEEAVDDSQLPKDRFSAERLKGVDSTLKIQPAELGDSAVYLCASSPVAGQGQGEQFFGPGTRLTVL.

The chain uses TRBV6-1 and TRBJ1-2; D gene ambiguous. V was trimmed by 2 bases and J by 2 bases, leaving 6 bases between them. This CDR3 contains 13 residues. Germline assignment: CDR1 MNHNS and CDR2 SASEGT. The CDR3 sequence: CASSESSNYGYTF. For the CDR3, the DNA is TGTGCCAGCAGTGAATCCTCGAACTATGGCTACACCTTC.

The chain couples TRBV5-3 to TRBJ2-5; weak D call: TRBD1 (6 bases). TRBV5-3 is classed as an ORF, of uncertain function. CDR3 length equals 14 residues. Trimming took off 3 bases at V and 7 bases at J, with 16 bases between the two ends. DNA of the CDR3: TGTGCCAGAAGCTCCGAAGGGACATTTGGGACCCAGTACTTC. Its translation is CARSSEGTFGTQYF.

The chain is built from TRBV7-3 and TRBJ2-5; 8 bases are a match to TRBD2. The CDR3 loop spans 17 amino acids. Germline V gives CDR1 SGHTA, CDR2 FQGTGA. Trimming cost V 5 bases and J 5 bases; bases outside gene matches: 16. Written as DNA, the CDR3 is TGTGCCAGCAGCCCAGGGAGCCTGGCGGGAGGTTCTGAGACCCAGTACTTC. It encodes CASSPGSLAGGSETQYF.

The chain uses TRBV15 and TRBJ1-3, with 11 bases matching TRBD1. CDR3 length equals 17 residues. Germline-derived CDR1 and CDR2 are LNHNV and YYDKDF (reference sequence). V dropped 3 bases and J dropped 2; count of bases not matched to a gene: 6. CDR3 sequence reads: CATSRPGQGVTGNTIYF. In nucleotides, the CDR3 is TGTGCCACCAGCAGGCCGGGACAGGGGGTCACTGGAAACACCATATATTTT.

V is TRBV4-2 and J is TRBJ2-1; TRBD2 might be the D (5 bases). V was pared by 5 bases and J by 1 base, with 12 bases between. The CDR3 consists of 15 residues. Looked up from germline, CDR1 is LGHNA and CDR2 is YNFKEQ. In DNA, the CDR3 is TGTGCCAGCAGCGCGAGCGGTGTATCCTACAATGAGCAGTTCTTC. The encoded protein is CASSASGVSYNEQFF.

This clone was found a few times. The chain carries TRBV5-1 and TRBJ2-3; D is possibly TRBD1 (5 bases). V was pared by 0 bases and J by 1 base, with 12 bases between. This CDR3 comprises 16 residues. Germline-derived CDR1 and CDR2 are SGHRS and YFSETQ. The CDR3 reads CASSLVPIGGTDTQYF. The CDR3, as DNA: TGCGCCAGCAGCTTGGTCCCCATAGGGGGCACAGATACGCAGTATTTT.

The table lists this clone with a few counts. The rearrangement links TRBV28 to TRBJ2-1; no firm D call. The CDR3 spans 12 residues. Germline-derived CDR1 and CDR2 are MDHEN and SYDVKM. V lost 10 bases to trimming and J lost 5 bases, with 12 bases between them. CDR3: CATLRRHNEQFF. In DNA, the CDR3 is TGTGCCACCCTCCGCAGACACAATGAGCAGTTCTTC.

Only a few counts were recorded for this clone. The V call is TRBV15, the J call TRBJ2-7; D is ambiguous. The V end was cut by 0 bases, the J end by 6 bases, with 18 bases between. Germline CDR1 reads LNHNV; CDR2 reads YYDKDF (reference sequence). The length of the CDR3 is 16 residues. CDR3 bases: TGTGCCACCAGCAGAGATACCAGCTCCCGTCTCGGCGAGCAGTACTTC. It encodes CATSRDTSSRLGEQYF.

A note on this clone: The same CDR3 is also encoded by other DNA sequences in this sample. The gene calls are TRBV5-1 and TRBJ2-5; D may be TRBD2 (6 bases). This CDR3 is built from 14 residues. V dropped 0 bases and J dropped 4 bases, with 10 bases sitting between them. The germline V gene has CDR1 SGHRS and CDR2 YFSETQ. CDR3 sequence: CASSLDRGGETQYF. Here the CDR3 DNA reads TGCGCCAGCAGCTTGGATAGGGGAGGAGAGACCCAGTACTTC.

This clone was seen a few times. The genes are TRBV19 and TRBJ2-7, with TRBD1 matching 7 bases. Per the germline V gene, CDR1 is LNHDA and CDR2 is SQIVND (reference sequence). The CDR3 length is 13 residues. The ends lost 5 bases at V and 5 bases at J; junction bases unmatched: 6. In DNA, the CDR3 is TGTGCCAGTAGTCCTACTGACAGGGACGAGCAGTACTTC. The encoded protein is CASSPTDRDEQYF. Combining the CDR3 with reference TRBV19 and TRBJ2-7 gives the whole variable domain DGGITQSPKYLFRKEGQNVTLSCEQNLNHDAMYWYRQDPGQGLRLIYYSQIVNDFQKGDIAEGYSVSREKKESFPLTVTSAQKNPTAFYLCASSPTDRDEQYFGPGTRLTVT.

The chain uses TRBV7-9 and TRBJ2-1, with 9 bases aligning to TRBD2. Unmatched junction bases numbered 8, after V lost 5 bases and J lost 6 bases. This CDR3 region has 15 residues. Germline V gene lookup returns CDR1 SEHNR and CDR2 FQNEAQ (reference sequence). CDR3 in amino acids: CASSPRGGRGNEQFF. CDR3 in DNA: TGTGCCAGCAGCCCCAGGGGCGGGAGGGGCAATGAGCAGTTCTTC. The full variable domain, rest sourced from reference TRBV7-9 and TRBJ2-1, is DTGVSQNPRHKITKRGQNVTFRCDPISEHNRLYWYRQTLGQGPEFLTYFQNEAQLEKSRLLSDRFSAERPKGSFSTLEIQRTEQGDSAMYLCASSPRGGRGNEQFFGPGTRLTVL.

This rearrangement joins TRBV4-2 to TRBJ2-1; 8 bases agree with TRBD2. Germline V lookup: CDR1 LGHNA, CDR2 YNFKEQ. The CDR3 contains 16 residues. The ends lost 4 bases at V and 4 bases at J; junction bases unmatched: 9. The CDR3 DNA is TGTGCCAGCAGCCTACTAGCGGCCCCAGGGTACAATGAGCAGTTCTTC. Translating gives CASSLLAAPGYNEQFF.

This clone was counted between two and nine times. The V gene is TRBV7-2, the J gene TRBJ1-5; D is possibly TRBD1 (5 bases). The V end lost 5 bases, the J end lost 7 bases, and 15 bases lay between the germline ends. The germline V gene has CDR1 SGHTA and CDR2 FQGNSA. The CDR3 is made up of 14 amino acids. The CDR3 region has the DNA TGTGCCAGCAGCCCGGGACGGGGTTTCCAGCCCCAGCATTTT. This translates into CASSPGRGFQPQHF. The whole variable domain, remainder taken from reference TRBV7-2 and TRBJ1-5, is GAGVSQSPSNKVTEKGKDVELRCDPISGHTALYWYRQSLGQGLEFLIYFQGNSAPDKSGLPSDRFSAERTGGSVSTLTIQRTQQEDSAVYLCASSPGRGFQPQHFGDGTRLSIL.

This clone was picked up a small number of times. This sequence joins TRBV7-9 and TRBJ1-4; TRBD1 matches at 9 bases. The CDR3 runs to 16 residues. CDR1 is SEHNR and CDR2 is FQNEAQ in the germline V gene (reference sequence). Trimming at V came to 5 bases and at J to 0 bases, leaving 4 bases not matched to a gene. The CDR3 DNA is TGTGCCAGCAGCCCAAGGACAGGGGCAACTAATGAAAAACTGTTTTTT. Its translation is CASSPRTGATNEKLFF.

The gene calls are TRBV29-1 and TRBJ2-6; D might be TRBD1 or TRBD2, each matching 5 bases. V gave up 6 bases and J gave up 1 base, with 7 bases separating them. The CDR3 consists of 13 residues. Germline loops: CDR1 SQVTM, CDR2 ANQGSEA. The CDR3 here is CSVGASGANVLTF. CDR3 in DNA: TGCAGCGTCGGGGCTTCTGGGGCCAACGTCCTGACTTTC.

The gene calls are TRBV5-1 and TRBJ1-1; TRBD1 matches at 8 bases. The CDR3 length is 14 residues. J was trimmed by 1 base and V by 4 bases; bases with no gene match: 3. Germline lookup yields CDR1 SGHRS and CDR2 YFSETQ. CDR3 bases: TGCGCCAGCAGCGCGGGGACAGGGAACACTGAAGCTTTCTTT. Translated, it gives CASSAGTGNTEAFF.

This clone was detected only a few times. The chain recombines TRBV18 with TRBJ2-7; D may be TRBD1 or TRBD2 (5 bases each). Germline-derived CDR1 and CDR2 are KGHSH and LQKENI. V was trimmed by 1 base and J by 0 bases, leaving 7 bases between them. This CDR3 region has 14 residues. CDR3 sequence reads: CASSPQGTSYEQYF. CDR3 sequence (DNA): TGTGCCAGCTCACCACAGGGGACCTCCTACGAGCAGTACTTC.